This T cell receptor beta chain was captured in a study of CD8 T cells in ankylosing spondylitis. V was pared by 0 bases and J by 0 bases, with 4 bases of the junction left unmatched. This CDR3 is built from 17 residues. CDR1 and CDR2 (germline): LNHDA, SQIVND (reference sequence). TCRdb itself ran the 5' RACE reads through MiXCR, one entry per CDR3 protein. The profile shows approximately 140,000 distinct CDR3 sequences, about 42% of them singletons. Sequenced input: synovial fluid, either unsorted or a sorted T cell fraction (not recorded which). This TCR came from a male donor with ankylosing spondylitis. The chain joins TRBV19 to TRBJ2-1, with 8 bases lining up with TRBD1. In DNA, the CDR3 is TGTGCCAGTAGTATAGATAGCACAGGGGGCTCCTACAATGAGCAGTTCTTC. This translates into CASSIDSTGGSYNEQFF.